These T cell receptor beta chains were read from a single sample in a study of blood T cell repertoires in COVID-19. Measured with immunoSEQ multiplex PCR; TCRdb has only the in-frame clones, and not every one. The sample shows about 270,000 clones, around 90% of them seen only once. The sample comprised PBMCs or T cells enriched from blood (not recorded which). The receptor source for this set is a young woman who had recovered from COVID-19. Each CDR3 is given with its conserved first and last residue. A D gene is named only where the DNA matches it firmly. Not all rows give a size; the values are once, few, many and, for expanded clones, a class.

v_gene	j_gene	d_gene	abundance	CDR3aa	CDR3nt
TRBV9	TRBJ2-3	NA	NA	CASSAVRSTDTQYF	TGTGCCAGCAGCGCGGTCCGGAGCACAGATACGCAGTATTTT
TRBV9	TRBJ1-1	NA	few	CASSVATLGGEAFF	TGTGCCAGCAGCGTAGCTACCCTTGGTGGTGAAGCTTTCTTT
TRBV7-3	TRBJ2-3	NA	NA	CASSLSGADTQYF	TGTGCCAGCAGCTTAAGCGGCGCAGATACGCAGTATTTT
TRBV28	TRBJ2-7	TRBD1	NA	CASSSPAGTGGNEQYF	TGTGCCAGCAGTTCGCCTGCCGGGACAGGGGGCAACGAGCAGTACTTC
TRBV13	TRBJ2-3	NA	NA	CASQLGDTQYF	TGTGCCAGCCAACTAGGAGATACGCAGTATTTT
TRBV27	TRBJ2-5	NA	NA	CASSWARGETQYF	TGTGCCAGCAGTTGGGCGCGTGGGGAGACCCAGTACTTC
TRBV3-1/TRBV3-2	TRBJ1-2	TRBD1	once	CASSQNRGEDGYTF	TGTGCCAGCAGCCAGAACAGGGGGGAAGATGGCTACACCTTC
TRBV14	TRBJ2-6	NA	NA	CASSQVPPGIETSGANVLTF	TGTGCCAGCAGCCAAGTCCCTCCAGGGATTGAAACTTCTGGGGCCAACGTCCTGACTTTC
TRBV28	TRBJ1-2	NA	NA	CASSLMGAGYGYTF	TGTGCCAGCAGCCTCATGGGGGCGGGCTATGGCTACACCTTC
TRBV28	TRBJ2-4	NA	NA	CASSFTGVMAKNIQYF	TGTGCCAGCAGTTTCACAGGAGTCATGGCCAAAAACATTCAGTACTTC
TRBV7-8	TRBJ1-2	TRBD1	NA	CASSLGQGVFGYTF	TGTGCCAGCAGCTTAGGACAGGGGGTGTTCGGCTACACCTTC
TRBV5-1	TRBJ2-2	NA	NA	CASCDSFGGELFF	TGCGCCAGCTGTGACAGCTTCGGGGGGGAGCTGTTTTTT
TRBV18	TRBJ1-1	TRBD1	NA	CASSSIAGGAWNTEAFF	TGTGCCAGCTCATCCATTGCAGGGGGCGCGTGGAACACTGAAGCTTTCTTT
TRBV10-3	TRBJ2-1	NA	NA	CAISEEGGARNEQFF	TGTGCCATCAGTGAGGAAGGGGGGGCAAGGAATGAGCAGTTCTTC
TRBV7-9	TRBJ2-5	TRBD2	NA	CASSLLTSGAPQETQYF	TGTGCCAGCAGCCTTCTGACTAGCGGGGCCCCCCAAGAGACCCAGTACTTC
TRBV19	TRBJ1-5	TRBD1	NA	CASSMIDRGATQPQHF	TGTGCCAGTAGTATGATAGACAGGGGCGCCACTCAGCCCCAGCATTTT
TRBV11-2	TRBJ2-7	TRBD1	NA	CASSFHRDRGYNPYEQYF	TGTGCCAGCAGCTTTCACCGGGACAGGGGGTACAACCCCTACGAGCAGTACTTC
TRBV7-3	TRBJ2-1	TRBD2	NA	CASSPVWGGYNEQFF	TGTGCCAGCAGCCCAGTCTGGGGGGGCTACAATGAGCAGTTCTTC
TRBV9	TRBJ2-2	NA	NA	CASSEGQWDPATGELFF	TGTGCCAGCAGCGAGGGGCAGTGGGATCCAGCGACCGGGGAGCTGTTTTTT
TRBV7-6	TRBJ1-6	TRBD1	NA	CASSDRQGSNSPLHF	TGTGCCAGCAGCGACCGACAGGGAAGCAATTCACCCCTCCACTTT
TRBV6-5	TRBJ1-1	NA	NA	CANRRRRPQEAFF	TGTGCCAACAGAAGAAGGAGACCGCAGGAAGCTTTCTTT
TRBV6-1	TRBJ2-7	NA	NA	CASSFQVSYEQYF	TGTGCCAGCAGCTTTCAGGTCTCCTACGAGCAGTACTTC
TRBV7-3	TRBJ2-3	TRBD2	NA	CASSLSGREKDTQYF	TGTGCCAGCAGCTTAAGCGGGAGGGAGAAAGATACGCAGTATTTT
TRBV7-9	TRBJ2-7	NA	NA	CASSLAGGAEYEQYF	TGTGCCAGCAGCTTAGCAGGGGGGGCTGAGTACGAGCAGTACTTC
TRBV7-9	TRBJ2-3	NA	NA	CASSLGQFTQYF	TGTGCCAGCAGCTTAGGGCAGTTCACGCAGTATTTT
TRBV2	TRBJ1-5	NA	NA	CASRLNTAQPQHF	TGTGCCAGCAGACTCAATACCGCGCAGCCCCAGCATTTT
TRBV11-2	TRBJ2-3	NA	NA	CASSVRGTSTDTQYF	TGTGCCAGCAGCGTCCGAGGAACTAGCACAGATACGCAGTATTTT
TRBV27	TRBJ2-5	TRBD1	once	CASSFLRTGGKETQYF	TGTGCCAGCAGTTTCCTCCGGACAGGGGGGAAGGAGACCCAGTACTTC
TRBV4-1	TRBJ2-3	NA	NA	CASSQDRIRGQWGTDTQYF	TGCGCCAGCAGCCAAGATAGAATTCGAGGCCAATGGGGCACAGATACGCAGTATTTT
TRBV15	TRBJ2-7	TRBD2	NA	CATSRDYRMGLAGATKIYEQYF	TGTGCCACCAGCAGAGATTATCGAATGGGACTAGCGGGAGCCACCAAGATCTACGAGCAGTACTTC